This T cell receptor (beta chain) was documented in a study of T cell changes during pregnancy in multiple sclerosis. Clones were sequenced by immunoSEQ multiplex PCR, and TCRdb holds only the in-frame ones, with some missing. In the table there are some 30,000 clones, 92% of which are singletons. The CDR3 is 16 residues long. V was cut by 0 bases and J by 3 bases, with 12 bases left in between. Germline CDR1 is MNHEY and CDR2 is SMNVEV (reference sequence). This clonotype was obtained from a female donor in good health, enrolled as a control in a pregnancy study. The specimen was peripheral blood, collected in the first trimester of pregnancy. V is TRBV27 and J is TRBJ1-5; D is unresolved. The CDR3 DNA reads as TGTGCCAGCAGTTTATCACTGGGAGGGTACAATCAGCCCCAGCATTTT. Its translation: CASSLSLGGYNQPQHF.